The source of this T cell receptor (beta chain) is a study of shared clonotypes between healthy human individuals. Study-wide points: For naive CD4 cells, around 5% of clonotypes were shared across a handful of donors.

Clones were read by immunoSEQ multiplex PCR, and TCRdb kept only the in-frame ones, dropping some. The table shows about 380,000 clones, with 95% to 97% occurring only once. The V gene's germline CDR1 is SGHDT and CDR2 YYEEEE. Trimming left V 7 bases short and J 1 base short, with 8 bases between. CDR3 length equals 13 residues. Points on this clone: The antigen is undetermined.

The specimen was memory CD8+ T cells sorted from blood. Documented subset: CD45RO+ cells pooled with CCR7-negative TemRA cells. The clonotype originates from a man younger than 45 in good health. The chain recombines TRBV5-6 with TRBJ2-2; D unresolved. The CDR3 here is CASCTRNTGELFF. The DNA of the CDR3 is TGTGCCAGCTGTACCAGGAACACCGGGGAGCTGTTTTTT. The variable domain in full, completed from reference TRBV5-6 and TRBJ2-2, reads DAGVTQSPTHLIKTRGQQVTLRCSPKSGHDTVSWYQQALGQGPQFIFQYYEEEERQRGNFPDRFSGHQFPNYSSELNVNALLLGDSALYLCASCTRNTGELFFGEGSRLTVL.